In this sample, the clone carrying this TCR beta chain turned up a few times. Its antigen is undetermined. This entry is derived from a study of response to subunit inactivated influenza vaccine. CDR1 is DFQATT, CDR2 SNEGSKA, per germline (reference sequence). The CDR3 spans 15 residues. V lost 6 bases to trimming and J lost 7 bases; unmatched junction nucleotides: 13. In TCRdb, the RT-PCR reads were re-called with MiXCR into one record per CDR3 protein. Among over 800,000 distinct CDR3 sequences listed, around 21% were seen once. Study results and caveats: With each seasonal influenza vaccination, the authors suggested, few new T cells are recruited.

This clonotype was sampled from a man aged 50 to 59 who received an inactivated influenza vaccine. The chain recombines TRBV20-1 with TRBJ2-1; TRBD2 matches at 9 bases. The specimen comprised PBMCs from blood, sampled roughly 5 days after vaccination. CDR3 coding DNA: TGCAGTGCGAGGGGAGGCGGGAGGGCCGGTAATGAGCAGTTCTTC. Its translation: CSARGGGRAGNEQFF.